This TCR beta chain stems from a study of technical replicates of blood from a few donors. Profiling relied on immunoSEQ multiplex PCR, and the TCRdb table lists in-frame clones only, not all of them. The sample consists of some 82,000 clones, around 94% of them appearing once. Looked up from germline, CDR1 is SGHRS and CDR2 is YFSETQ. The junction had 3 bases not matched to a gene; V was cut back by 3 bases and J by 5 bases. This CDR3 has 13 amino acids. This clone was seen once. The sequenced sample was T cells isolated from PBMCs. The receptor was isolated from a human donor in good health. The chain combines TRBV5-1 with TRBJ2-5, with 8 bases identical to TRBD1. Written as DNA, the CDR3 is TGCGCCAGCAGCTCCAGGGGGCCGGAGACCCAGTACTTC. Translation: CASSSRGPETQYF. The variable domain in full, with the rest retrieved from reference TRBV5-1 and TRBJ2-5, is KAGVTQTPRYLIKTRGQQVTLSCSPISGHRSVSWYQQTPGQGLQFLFEYFSETQRNKGNFPGRFSGRQFSNSRSEMNVSTLELGDSALYLCASSSRGPETQYFGPGTRLLVL.